These 24 T cell receptor beta chains originate from one sample sequenced in a study of blood T cell repertoires in COVID-19. Measured with immunoSEQ multiplex PCR; TCRdb has only the in-frame clones, and not every one. This table has almost 350,000 clones, more than 70% appearing once. Sequenced: peripheral blood. These receptors were collected from a woman aged 60-75 years with COVID-19, enrolled during active disease.

CDR3 region: CASSFRQEASGNTIYF. In nucleotides, the CDR3 is TGTGCCAGCAGCTTCCGACAGGAAGCCTCTGGAAACACCATATATTTT. This chain joins TRBV9 and TRBJ1-3; TRBD1 might be the D (6 bases). This CDR3 is 16 amino acids long. The germline V gene encodes CDR1 SGDLS and CDR2 YYNGEE. Trimming removed 4 bases from V and 0 bases from J, with 14 bases in between.

The chain combines TRBV18 with TRBJ1-6; 7 positions match TRBD1. Trimming removed 6 bases from V and 5 bases from J; junction bases left unmatched: 4. Germline V lookup: CDR1 KGHSH, CDR2 LQKENI. The CDR3 extends over 14 amino acids. The CDR3 is CASSRDSDNSPLHF. CDR3 DNA: TGTGCCAGCTCGCGGGACAGCGATAATTCACCCCTCCACTTT.

This clone was detected only once. This chain links TRBV7-2 with TRBJ1-2; D not resolved. Trimming pared 1 base from V and 1 base from J, leaving 13 bases between. Germline-derived CDR1 and CDR2 are SGHTA and FQGNSA. The CDR3 contains 16 residues. The CDR3 protein is CASSLGIGGINYGYTF. CDR3 sequence (DNA): TGTGCCAGCAGCTTAGGAATCGGCGGGATTAACTATGGCTACACCTTC.

The chain links TRBV21-1 to TRBJ1-2; the table's TRBD1 call for D was not verified on the DNA. TRBV21-1 is tagged as a pseudogene. CDR3 length: 14 amino acids. CDR3 in DNA: TGTGCCAGCAGGAAAAGCGACAGGGGAGGAGGCTACACCTTC. Translated, it gives CASRKSDRGGGYTF.

This chain connects TRBV11-1 to TRBJ2-2; tentatively, D is TRBD1 (6 bases). CDR1 is SGHAT and CDR2 is FQDESV in the germline V gene (reference sequence). The CDR3 sequence is 13 residues long. V lost 8 bases, J lost 2 bases, and 9 bases lay in between. The CDR3 sequence: CASGGHNTGELFF. The DNA for the CDR3 is TGTGCCAGCGGGGGACATAACACCGGGGAGCTGTTTTTT.

This sequence joins TRBV18 and TRBJ1-1, with no clear D. The CDR3 runs to 15 residues. The germline V gene encodes CDR1 KGHSH and CDR2 LQKENI. Trimming pared 3 bases from V and 4 bases from J, leaving 15 bases between. CDR3 loop: CASSPFGETSTEAFF. The CDR3 nucleotides are TGTGCCAGCTCACCCTTCGGGGAGACAAGCACTGAAGCTTTCTTT.

The CDR3 here is CASSSHGQFHNEKLFF. Here the CDR3 DNA reads TGTGCCAGCAGCTCCCACGGACAGTTTCACAATGAAAAACTGTTTTTT. J is TRBJ1-4 and V is TRBV5-6, with a weak D call TRBD1 (6 bases). The V gene's germline CDR1 is SGHDT and CDR2 YYEEEE. The CDR3 totals 16 residues. V shed 3 bases and J shed 5 bases, with 17 bases lying between them.

The chain couples TRBV3-1 (or the pseudogene TRBV3-2) to TRBJ1-3, with D perhaps matching TRBD1 (6 bases). The germline V and J ends were trimmed by 0 bases and 0 bases, with 15 bases remaining between them. From germline, CDR1 is LGHDT and CDR2 YNNKEL (reference sequence). This CDR3 has 18 residues. The CDR3 here is CASSQDLGQFSSGNTIYF. In nucleotides, the CDR3 is TGTGCCAGCAGCCAAGATCTCGGACAGTTTAGCTCTGGAAACACCATATATTTT.

The V call is TRBV3-1 (or the pseudogene TRBV3-2), the J call TRBJ1-4; possibly TRBD1 for D (5 bases). Germline CDR1 LGHDT, CDR2 YNNKEL (reference sequence). The CDR3 contains 14 residues. V lost 2 bases and J 2 bases, leaving 6 bases between the germline ends. The CDR3 DNA follows: TGTGCCAGCAGCCAAAGACAGACTAATGAAAAACTGTTTTTT. Protein sequence: CASSQRQTNEKLFF.

Only one count was recorded for this clone. The V call is TRBV5-4, the J call TRBJ1-1, with D hard to call. The V end was cut by 0 bases, the J end by 11 bases, with 23 bases between. The CDR3 runs to 16 residues. The germline V gene has CDR1 SGHNT and CDR2 YYREEE (reference sequence). CDR3 bases: TGTGCCAGCAGCTTGGACATCCGCCGGGGTAGTGGAGGGGCTTTCTTT. Amino acid sequence: CASSLDIRRGSGGAFF.

The chain has TRBV5-5 and TRBJ1-6; D gene unclear. Germline CDR1 is SGHKS and CDR2 is YYEKEE (reference sequence). V shed 0 bases and J shed 8 bases, with 15 bases lying between them. The CDR3 loop spans 16 amino acids. The CDR3 sequence: CASSLVLGELHSPLHF. CDR3 nucleotides: TGTGCCAGCAGCTTGGTGCTGGGCGAGCTCCATTCACCCCTCCACTTT.

The rearrangement joins TRBV28 to TRBJ1-3, with D uncertain. CDR1 MDHEN and CDR2 SYDVKM come from the germline V gene. V lost 5 bases and J 6 bases, leaving 17 bases between the germline ends. The CDR3 consists of 15 residues. The DNA of the CDR3 is TGTGCCAGCAGTCCGGGTGGTATACGGGAAAACACCATATATTTT. Protein product: CASSPGGIRENTIYF.

The chain carries TRBV2 and TRBJ1-1; D remains unclear. Trimming left V 6 bases short and J 7 bases short, with 18 bases between. The CDR3 is made up of 14 amino acids. Germline V gene sequence: CDR1 SNHLY, CDR2 FYNNEI. The CDR3 nucleotides are TGTGCCAGCAGGTCGCCTCGGGAGACGGGTGAAGCTTTCTTT. Protein: CASRSPRETGEAFF.

CDR3 sequence (DNA): TGTGCCACCAGCAGCCCAAGACAGGTGAACACTGAAGCTTTCTTT. Protein sequence: CATSSPRQVNTEAFF. The chain is built from TRBV15 and TRBJ1-1; possibly TRBD1 for D (6 bases). CDR3 length: 15 residues. Germline values: CDR1 LNHNV, CDR2 YYDKDF (reference sequence). The germline V and J ends were trimmed by 3 bases and 0 bases, with 11 bases remaining between them.

This chain uses TRBV11-2 with TRBJ2-4; 7 bases agree with TRBD2. The CDR3 covers 15 residues. Germline-derived CDR1 and CDR2 are SGHAT and FQNNGV. V lost 3 bases and J lost 1; bases outside the gene matches: 3. The CDR3 sequence is CASSLGGGAKNIQYF. The CDR3 DNA reads as TGTGCCAGCAGCTTGGGGGGGGGTGCCAAAAACATTCAGTACTTC.

The genes are TRBV18 and TRBJ1-1; perhaps TRBD1 as D (6 bases). The V gene's germline CDR1 is KGHSH and CDR2 LQKENI. The CDR3 covers 13 residues. V was shortened by 6 bases and J by 4 bases, with 12 bases between the two germline ends. CDR3 bases: TGTGCCAGCTCGCTCACAGGGACCACTGAAGCTTTCTTT. Translation gives CASSLTGTTEAFF.

This sequence joins TRBV7-8 and TRBJ1-5; unclear D gene. This CDR3 region has 15 residues. Germline assignment: CDR1 SGHVS and CDR2 FQNEAQ. The V end was cut by 4 bases, the J end by 7 bases, with 17 bases between. CDR3 DNA sequence: TGTGCCAGCAGCTCGTTGGTCGGGGTACAACAGCCCCAGCATTTT. Translation gives CASSSLVGVQQPQHF. Variable domain in full (rest from reference TRBV7-8 and TRBJ1-5): GAGVSQSPRYKVAKRGQDVALRCDPISGHVSLFWYQQALGQGPEFLTYFQNEAQLDKSGLPSDRFFAERPEGSVSTLKIQRTQQEDSAVYLCASSSLVGVQQPQHFGDGTRLSIL.

The V and J genes are TRBV12-2 and TRBJ2-7; TRBD2 was called by the table and not checked on the DNA. TRBV12-2 is shown as a pseudogene. The CDR3 has 17 residues. The CDR3 here is CASRLHKWRGGRGEQYF. CDR3 DNA: TGTGCAAGTCGCTTACATAAGTGGCGGGGGGGAAGAGGCGAGCAGTACTTC.

This chain joins TRBV28 and TRBJ1-4, with unresolved D. The germline V gene encodes CDR1 MDHEN and CDR2 SYDVKM. V gave up 6 bases and J gave up 0 bases, with 11 bases separating them. The CDR3 runs to 15 residues. The DNA of the CDR3 is TGTGCCAGCAGCCCCGTGGGCGCAACTAATGAAAAACTGTTTTTT. Its protein product is CASSPVGATNEKLFF. The full variable domain, its missing parts supplied by reference TRBV28 and TRBJ1-4, is DVKVTQSSRYLVKRTGEKVFLECVQDMDHENMFWYRQDPGLGLRLIYFSYDVKMKEKGDIPEGYSVSREKKERFSLILESASTNQTSMYLCASSPVGATNEKLFFGSGTQLSVL.

The chain employs TRBV3-1 (or the pseudogene TRBV3-2) and TRBJ2-7; the match to TRBD2 covers 10 bases. The germline V gene has CDR1 LGHDT and CDR2 YNNKEL (reference sequence). CDR3 length equals 16 residues. J was trimmed by 1 base and V by 5 bases; bases with no gene match: 8. The CDR3 DNA is TGTGCCAGCAGCGTGAGGACTAGCGGATTATCCTACGAGCAGTACTTC. It translates to CASSVRTSGLSYEQYF.

This clone was counted between two and nine times. The chain joins TRBV9 to TRBJ2-5, with TRBD1 as a possible D gene (6 bases). Germline CDR1 SGDLS, CDR2 YYNGEE. Trimming took off 0 bases at V and 4 bases at J, with 7 bases between the two ends. This CDR3 region has 13 residues. CDR3 sequence (DNA): TGTGCCAGCAGCGTAGCCAGGGGAGAGACCCAGTACTTC. It codes for CASSVARGETQYF.

This clone appeared a few times. The chain carries TRBV5-1 and TRBJ2-2, with D possibly TRBD2 on 5 matching bases. The V end was cut by 2 bases, the J end by 3 bases, with 11 bases between. Germline values: CDR1 SGHRS, CDR2 YFSETQ. There are 15 residues in the CDR3. CDR3 sequence (DNA): TGCGCCAGCAGCTTAGAAGCGGAGTACACCGGGGAGCTGTTTTTT. This encodes CASSLEAEYTGELFF.

The CDR3 DNA reads TGTGCCAGCTCAAGGGGTGGTGGCTACTATGGCTACACCTTC. It encodes CASSRGGGYYGYTF. The chain employs TRBV2 and TRBJ1-2; D may be TRBD1 (5 bases). The CDR3 has 14 residues. Looked up from germline, CDR1 is SNHLY and CDR2 is FYNNEI. Trimming shortened V by 8 bases and J by 3 bases, and 16 bases separated the two germline ends.

The rearrangement links TRBV5-1 to TRBJ1-2; 7 bases are a match to TRBD1. The CDR3 sequence is 15 residues long. Trimming removed 4 bases from V and 5 bases from J; junction bases left unmatched: 11. Germline V CDR1 and CDR2: SGHRS, YFSETQ. As DNA, the CDR3 is TGCGCCAGCAGCGGGGCTGTGGAGGGGGCGTATGGCTACACCTTC. The encoded protein is CASSGAVEGAYGYTF.